These 27 T cell receptor beta chains came from one sample sequenced in a study of blood T cell repertoires in COVID-19 (dated by TCRdb to 2020 to 2022). Preparation of the library involved the immunoSEQ multiplex PCR assay. Drawn from immuneACCESS, this table holds only the in-frame rearrangements with V and J called that TCRdb kept. Clones are partly lost; checked studies trace under half to an unresolved V gene and leave the rest unexplained. The sample contains fewer than 200,000 clones, around 89% of them found a single time. Approximately 2.1% of the sample is taken by the ten largest. The sample consisted of peripheral blood. The source is a man aged 18 to 35 who had recovered from COVID-19.

V is TRBV25-1 and J is TRBJ1-2; TRBD1 is a possible D gene (6 bases). Germline V lookup: CDR1 MGHDK, CDR2 SYGVNS. Trimming cost V 5 bases and J 10 bases, with 20 bases left between them. The CDR3 contains 14 residues. The CDR3 sequence is CASSQGWWGLAYTF. As DNA, the CDR3 is TGTGCCAGCAGTCAAGGGTGGTGGGGGCTCGCCTACACCTTC.

This chain links TRBV21-1 with TRBJ1-1; TRBD1, the D gene given by the table, was not confirmed from the DNA. TRBV21-1 is a recognized pseudogene. The CDR3 is made up of 14 amino acids. The CDR3 region has the DNA TGTGCCAGCAGCAAATACCAGGGTGGGGCTGAAGCTTTCTTT. Translating gives CASSKYQGGAEAFF.

The chain carries TRBV19 and TRBJ1-2; no clear D gene. This CDR3 contains 16 residues. Germline CDR1 and CDR2: LNHDA and SQIVND (reference sequence). Trimming took 3 bases from V and 4 from J, leaving 18 bases between them. CDR3 nucleotides: TGTGCCAGTAGTATGCGAGACGACCCGGGTCCCTATGGCTACACCTTC. Its protein is CASSMRDDPGPYGYTF.

This clone was observed a handful of times. CDR3: CASSLRPGLLNYNEQFF. DNA of the CDR3: TGTGCCAGCAGCTTAAGACCGGGACTACTCAACTACAATGAGCAGTTCTTC. V gene TRBV7-8 combines with J gene TRBJ2-1; TRBD2 matches at 7 bases. The V and J ends lost 2 bases and 3 bases, in that order; junction bases with no gene match: 10. Germline CDR1 SGHVS, CDR2 FQNEAQ. The CDR3 spans 17 residues.

The chain combines TRBV5-5 with TRBJ2-2, with D possibly TRBD2 on 7 matching bases. CDR3 length: 14 amino acids. With 4 bases removed from V and 4 bases from J, the gap between germline ends came to 11 bases. Germline values: CDR1 SGHKS, CDR2 YYEKEE (reference sequence). This CDR3 is CASSRGGTTGELFF. In DNA, the CDR3 is TGTGCCAGCAGCAGGGGGGGGACCACCGGGGAGCTGTTTTTT.

The chain combines TRBV7-2 with TRBJ2-7; 10 nucleotides match TRBD2. This CDR3 has 15 residues. Losses at the gene ends were 4 bases for V and 3 bases for J; bases not matched to a gene: 6. From germline, CDR1 is SGHTA and CDR2 FQGNSA. CDR3 sequence: CASSSGLARNYEQYF. The DNA for the CDR3 is TGTGCCAGCAGCTCGGGACTAGCGCGAAACTACGAGCAGTACTTC.

V usage is TRBV27 and J usage is TRBJ2-1; TRBD2 aligns across 11 bases. The ends lost 3 bases at V and 5 bases at J; junction bases unmatched: 9. The CDR3 runs to 17 residues. The V gene's germline CDR1 is MNHEY and CDR2 SMNVEV (reference sequence). In DNA, the CDR3 is TGTGCCAGCAGTTTGTTGACTCCGGGACTAGCGGACAATGAGCAGTTCTTC. This translates into CASSLLTPGLADNEQFF.

This clone was counted between two and nine times. The chain links TRBV27 to TRBJ2-7, with D unresolved. V lost 2 bases and J lost 1, with 6 bases in between. The CDR3 is made up of 13 amino acids. CDR1 is MNHEY and CDR2 is SMNVEV in the germline V gene (reference sequence). The CDR3 DNA sequence: TGTGCCAGCAGTTTAATCGGGTCCTACGAGCAGTACTTC. It encodes CASSLIGSYEQYF.

CDR3: CASHSLGEQFF. The CDR3 coding sequence is TGTGCCAGCCACTCACTTGGTGAGCAGTTCTTC. V gene TRBV6-5 combines with J gene TRBJ2-1; no firm D call. In germline, CDR1 is MNHEY, CDR2 SVGAGI. This CDR3 is 11 amino acids long. The V and J ends lost 8 bases and 9 bases respectively, with 11 bases between them.

The V and J genes are TRBV5-5 and TRBJ2-6; tentatively, D is TRBD2 (5 bases). Germline assignment: CDR1 SGHKS and CDR2 YYEKEE (reference sequence). Trimming took 0 bases from V and 2 from J, leaving 6 bases between them. CDR3 size: 15 residues. CDR3 amino acids: CASSLGGTGANVLTF. The CDR3 DNA is TGTGCCAGCAGCTTGGGAGGGACTGGGGCCAACGTCCTGACTTTC.

The chain recombines TRBV6-1 with TRBJ1-1; no definite D call. This CDR3 comprises 15 residues. V was clipped by 3 bases and J by 1 base, with 12 bases between them. The germline gives CDR1 MNHNS, CDR2 SASEGT. Written as DNA, the CDR3 is TGTGCCAGCAGTGACCTCCGGGTTACGAACACTGAAGCTTTCTTT. It specifies CASSDLRVTNTEAFF.

This chain links TRBV9 with TRBJ2-7; the D is unclear. The CDR3 spans 14 residues. Per the germline V gene, CDR1 is SGDLS and CDR2 is YYNGEE. V was trimmed by 0 bases and J by 6 bases, leaving 13 bases between them. The DNA for the CDR3 is TGTGCCAGCAGCGTAGGCGGCCTGCGGAGCGAGCAGTACTTC. Protein sequence: CASSVGGLRSEQYF.

This chain links TRBV19 with TRBJ2-6; maybe TRBD2 (5 bases). The CDR3 is made up of 16 amino acids. Looked up from germline, CDR1 is LNHDA and CDR2 is SQIVND (reference sequence). Trimming took 7 bases from V and 4 from J, leaving 17 bases between them. The CDR3 nucleotides are TGTGCCAGTATGCGTCCGGAGCGGTACGGGGCCAACGTCCTGACTTTC. Translating it yields CASMRPERYGANVLTF.

This clone was found once. This chain links TRBV5-5 with TRBJ1-4; D perhaps matches TRBD1 (5 bases). Germline loops: CDR1 SGHKS, CDR2 YYEKEE (reference sequence). CDR3 size: 16 residues. The ends were cut back, 4 bases at V and 4 bases at J, with 17 bases in the middle. CDR3 coding DNA: TGTGCCAGCAGCCGAGATCCAACAGGAAATAATGAAAAACTGTTTTTT. This sequence encodes CASSRDPTGNNEKLFF.

This chain links TRBV3-1 (or the pseudogene TRBV3-2) with TRBJ1-1, with TRBD1 matching 10 bases. The CDR3 totals 19 residues. Losses at the gene ends were 2 bases for V and 5 bases for J; bases not matched to a gene: 17. Germline loops: CDR1 LGHDT, CDR2 YNNKEL (reference sequence). CDR3 sequence reads: CASSQTPGRGQGFMTEAFF. CDR3 coding DNA: TGTGCCAGCAGCCAAACCCCTGGCCGGGGACAGGGGTTTATGACTGAAGCTTTCTTT.

The chain is built from TRBV5-6 and TRBJ2-5, with TRBD1 matching 9 bases. The CDR3 runs to 19 residues. From germline, CDR1 is SGHDT and CDR2 YYEEEE. The junction had 13 bases not matched to a gene; V was cut back by 1 base and J by 0 bases. The CDR3 bases are TGTGCCAGCAGCTTGCAAGCATCGGGACAGGGAACGTACCAAGAGACCCAGTACTTC. Protein product: CASSLQASGQGTYQETQYF.

This chain connects TRBV10-1 to TRBJ2-1, with 7 nucleotides matching TRBD2. V was clipped by 4 bases and J by 5 bases; unmatched bases: 8. The germline CDR1 and CDR2 sequences are WNHNN and SYGVQD (reference sequence). The CDR3 is made up of 15 amino acids. CDR3 in amino acids: CASSASGPPNNEQFF. CDR3 nucleotides: TGCGCCAGCAGTGCTAGCGGTCCCCCCAACAATGAGCAGTTCTTC.

This rearrangement joins TRBV6-5 to TRBJ2-7; 7 nucleotides align to TRBD1. The CDR3 consists of 14 residues. After removal of 6 bases from V and 0 bases from J, the junction contained 5 bases not matched to a gene. Germline CDR1 is MNHEY and CDR2 is SVGAGI. The CDR3 DNA reads TGTGCCAGCAGGACAGGGACGAGCTCCTACGAGCAGTACTTC. This codes for CASRTGTSSYEQYF.

This clone showed up just a few times. The J gene is TRBJ2-5, the V gene TRBV11-2, with a possible D match to TRBD2 (6 bases). Trimming left V 0 bases short and J 2 bases short, with 13 bases between. The CDR3 has 16 amino acids. The germline V gene encodes CDR1 SGHAT and CDR2 FQNNGV. The CDR3 spells CASSLDGVDYQETQYF. The CDR3 DNA sequence: TGTGCCAGCAGCTTAGATGGGGTGGACTATCAAGAGACCCAGTACTTC.

V is TRBV19 and J is TRBJ2-1, with D uncertain. The germline V gene encodes CDR1 LNHDA and CDR2 SQIVND (reference sequence). The CDR3 length is 14 residues. Trimming shortened V by 9 bases and J by 6 bases, and 18 bases separated the two germline ends. This CDR3 is CASRFRVLSNEQFF. DNA of the CDR3: TGTGCCAGCCGCTTTCGGGTTCTCAGCAATGAGCAGTTCTTC.

The chain is built from TRBV7-9 and TRBJ2-1, with a tentative D call TRBD2 (5 bases). The length of the CDR3 is 16 residues. Germline V lookup: CDR1 SEHNR, CDR2 FQNEAQ (reference sequence). V was pared by 5 bases and J by 0 bases, with 14 bases between. As DNA, the CDR3 is TGTGCCAGCAGCCCAGAAAGTGGGAGCTCCTACAATGAGCAGTTCTTC. Amino acid sequence: CASSPESGSSYNEQFF.

The chain is built from TRBV12-3 or TRBV12-4 and TRBJ1-5; D might be TRBD1 (5 bases). The CDR3 has 13 amino acids. V was clipped by 7 bases and J by 4 bases, with 11 bases between them. In DNA, the CDR3 is TGTGCCAGCACCCGGGGGTTTAATCAGCCCCAGCATTTT. It is translated as CASTRGFNQPQHF.

V gene TRBV11-2 combines with J gene TRBJ2-5, with 8 positions matching TRBD2. The CDR3 covers 16 residues. In germline, CDR1 is SGHAT, CDR2 FQNNGV. V shed 4 bases and J 5 bases; nucleotides not matched to a gene: 12. The CDR3 DNA is TGTGCCAGCAGCTCCTTAACTGGACTAGCATCGGAGACCCAGTACTTC. This encodes CASSSLTGLASETQYF.

This chain links TRBV19 with TRBJ1-6; D remains unclear. Trimming left V 9 bases short and J 0 bases short, with 15 bases between. This CDR3 spans 16 amino acids. Germline-derived CDR1 and CDR2 are LNHDA and SQIVND (reference sequence). CDR3 region: CASGTTQSSYNSPLHF. CDR3 nucleotides: TGTGCCAGCGGAACCACACAGAGCTCCTATAATTCACCCCTCCACTTT.

The chain carries TRBV5-1 and TRBJ1-2; the D gene is possibly TRBD1 (6 bases). The CDR3 runs to 14 residues. Germline CDR1 reads SGHRS; CDR2 reads YFSETQ. Deletions cut 3 bases from V and 10 bases from J, with 19 bases between. The CDR3 coding sequence is TGCGCCAGCAGCTCCCTGGGGGACAAAGCCAACTACACCTTC. This codes for CASSSLGDKANYTF. The full variable domain, rest sourced from reference TRBV5-1 and TRBJ1-2, is KAGVTQTPRYLIKTRGQQVTLSCSPISGHRSVSWYQQTPGQGLQFLFEYFSETQRNKGNFPGRFSGRQFSNSRSEMNVSTLELGDSALYLCASSSLGDKANYTFGSGTRLTVV.

In DNA form, the CDR3 reads TGTGCCAGCTCACCGGTACAGAGCTACGAGCAGTACTTC. It codes for CASSPVQSYEQYF. The rearrangement joins TRBV18 to TRBJ2-7; unclear D gene. Per the germline V gene, CDR1 is KGHSH and CDR2 is LQKENI. V was shortened by 3 bases and J by 3 bases, with 9 bases between the two germline ends. The CDR3 runs 13 residues.

The chain combines TRBV6-5 with TRBJ1-3, with 7 bases fitting TRBD1. The CDR3 totals 15 residues. Looked up from germline, CDR1 is MNHEY and CDR2 is SVGAGI. The V gene end was trimmed by 9 bases and the J gene end by 3 bases; junction bases not matched to a gene: 11. Here the CDR3 reads CASLITSGGGNTIYF. The CDR3 DNA follows: TGTGCCAGTCTCATCACCTCAGGGGGTGGAAACACCATATATTTT.